The clone carrying this TCR beta chain has a handful of counts. Antigen: not known. These data come from a study of blood T cells in healthy people across ages. About the research overall: Roughly one uniquely barcoded beta molecule per two T cells was captured. Study-level findings and limits: Observed TCR beta diversity per million T cells went down as age went up. This fall followed a roughly linear course with age. Naive and antigen-experienced cells could not be conclusively compared, given unsorted PBMCs.

There are 14 residues in the CDR3. In germline, CDR1 is SQVTM, CDR2 ANQGSEA. The V and J ends lost 4 bases and 0 bases, in that order; junction bases with no gene match: 4. Next came a second PCR, run for about 7 to 12 cycles, which used a sample-barcoded 5' primer along with a J-beta primer mix. TCRdb called the 5' RACE reads again in MiXCR, with one record for every CDR3 protein. Altogether roughly 550,000 distinct CDR3 sequences are present, less than 25% being singletons, with the ten largest covering 7.5% to 9%. The same data also contributed to another study, on T cells of mothers and their children. That report notes: Barcodes for each sample and 2-4 random nucleotides were added by the M1S primer used in the second PCR.

This receptor was obtained from a boy under 18 in good health. V usage is TRBV29-1 and J usage is TRBJ2-7; 9 positions agree with TRBD1. Source material: blood. CDR3 protein: CSVVETGGSYEQYF. Written as DNA, the CDR3 is TGCAGCGTTGTGGAGACAGGGGGCTCCTACGAGCAGTACTTC.